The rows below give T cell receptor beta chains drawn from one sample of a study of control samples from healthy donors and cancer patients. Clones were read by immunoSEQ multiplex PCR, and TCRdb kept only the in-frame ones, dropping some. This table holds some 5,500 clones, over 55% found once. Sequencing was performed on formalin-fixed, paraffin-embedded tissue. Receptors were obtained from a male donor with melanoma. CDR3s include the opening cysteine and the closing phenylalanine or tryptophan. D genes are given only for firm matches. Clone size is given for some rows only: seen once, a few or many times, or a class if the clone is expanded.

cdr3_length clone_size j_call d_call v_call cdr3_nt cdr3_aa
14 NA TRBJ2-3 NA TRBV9 TGTGCCAGCAGCGTAGACGGCCGGTGGGATACGCAGTATTTT CASSVDGRWDTQYF
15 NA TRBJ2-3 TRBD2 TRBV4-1 TGCGCCAGCAAACGGACTAGCGGAAGCACAGATACGCAGTATTTT CASKRTSGSTDTQYF
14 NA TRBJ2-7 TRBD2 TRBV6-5 TGTGCCAGCAGCCTTACTAGCGCCGCAGGGGAGCAGTACTTC CASSLTSAAGEQYF
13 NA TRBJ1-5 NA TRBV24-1 TGTGCCACCAGTGATTTGTTGTCAGGGCCCCAGCATTTT CATSDLLSGPQHF
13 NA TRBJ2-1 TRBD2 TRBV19 TGTGCCAGTAGCCCTAGCGGGAGAACGTTGCTGTTCTTC CASSPSGRTLLFF
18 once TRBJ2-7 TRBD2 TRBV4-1 TGCGCCAGCAGCCAAGAACCCGAAACTAGCGGGAGATTGGGGGAGCAGTACTTC CASSQEPETSGRLGEQYF
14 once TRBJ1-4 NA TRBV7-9 TGTGCCAGCAGCCCAGGAAGGGACGAAGAAAAACTGTTTTTT CASSPGRDEEKLFF
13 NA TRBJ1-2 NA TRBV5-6 TGTGCCAGCAGCTGGGCAGGGAACTATGGCTACACCTTC CASSWAGNYGYTF
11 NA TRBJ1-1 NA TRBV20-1 TGCAGTGCTAGTAAACGGGACGAAGCTTTCTTT CSASKRDEAFF
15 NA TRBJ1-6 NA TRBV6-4 TGTGCCAGCAGTCAAGAGGCGCAGGGCAGTTCACCCCTCCACTTT CASSQEAQGSSPLHF
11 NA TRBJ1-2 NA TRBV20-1 TGCAGTGCTACCAGGGTCTCTGGCTACACCTTC CSATRVSGYTF
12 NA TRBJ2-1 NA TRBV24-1 TGTGCCACCAGTGTATGGGGCAATGAGCAGTTCTTC CATSVWGNEQFF
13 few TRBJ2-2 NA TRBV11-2 TGTGCCAGCAGCTTAAAAGTGACCGGGGAGCTGTTTTTT CASSLKVTGELFF
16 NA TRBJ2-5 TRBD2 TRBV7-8 TGTGCCAGCAGCTTCGGACTAGCGGCCATACAAGAGACCCAGTACTTC CASSFGLAAIQETQYF
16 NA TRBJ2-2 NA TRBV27 TGTGCCAGCAGTTCCTTAGAGGGAGGGGGTACCGGGGAGCTGTTTTTT CASSSLEGGGTGELFF
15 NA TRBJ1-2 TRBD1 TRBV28 TGTGCCAGCAGTACCGGGACAGGGTCTAACTATGGCTACACCTTC CASSTGTGSNYGYTF
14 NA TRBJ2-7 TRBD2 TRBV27 TGTGCCAGCAGTTCCAACCCAGCCGGGACTACTCAGTACTTC CASSSNPAGTTQYF
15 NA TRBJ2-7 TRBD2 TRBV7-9 TGTGCCAGCAGCTTAGCGGTCGGGAGGACCTACGAGCAGTACTTC CASSLAVGRTYEQYF
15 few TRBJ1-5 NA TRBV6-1 TGTGCCAGCAGTGAACGGGGTTTCGGCAATCAGCCCCAGCATTTT CASSERGFGNQPQHF
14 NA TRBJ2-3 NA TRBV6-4 TGTGCCAGCAGTGTAGATAGAAGCACAGATACGCAGTATTTT CASSVDRSTDTQYF
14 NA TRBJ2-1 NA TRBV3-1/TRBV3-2 TGTGCCAGCAGCCACTACAGTGAACACAATGAGCAGTTCTTC CASSHYSEHNEQFF
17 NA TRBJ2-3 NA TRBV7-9 TGTGCCAGCAGCTTAGAATTCGAGTGGGGCACGGGAGATACGCAGTATTTT CASSLEFEWGTGDTQYF
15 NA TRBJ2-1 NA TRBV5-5 TGTGCCAGCAGCTTCCTGACAGGACTCTACAATGAGCAGTTCTTC CASSFLTGLYNEQFF
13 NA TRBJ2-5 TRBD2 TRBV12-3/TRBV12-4 TGTGCCAGCGGGCGGGGGGGCCAAGAGACCCAGTACTTC CASGRGGQETQYF
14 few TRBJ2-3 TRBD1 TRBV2 TGTGCCAGCAGCGGGACAGGGGGTACAGATACGCAGTATTTT CASSGTGGTDTQYF
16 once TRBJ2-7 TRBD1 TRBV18 TGTGCCAGCTCACCATTTATAGGACAGGGCTCCTACGAGCAGTACTTC CASSPFIGQGSYEQYF
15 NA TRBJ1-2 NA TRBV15 TGTGCCACCAGCAGAGACCAAATTCTTAACTATGGCTACACCTTC CATSRDQILNYGYTF
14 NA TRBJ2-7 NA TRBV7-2 TGTGCCAGCAGCATTGGAGCGGGCATCTACGAGCAGTACTTC CASSIGAGIYEQYF
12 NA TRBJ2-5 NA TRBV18 TGTGCCAGCTCACCCCGTGCAGAGACCCAGTACTTC CASSPRAETQYF
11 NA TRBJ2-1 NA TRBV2 TGTGCCAGCAGGGAAACATTTGAGCAGTTCTTC CASRETFEQFF
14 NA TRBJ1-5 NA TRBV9 TGTGCCAGCAGCGTAGCAGGGTACAATCAGCCCCAGCATTTT CASSVAGYNQPQHF
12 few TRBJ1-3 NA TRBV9 TGTGCCAGCAGTCTCGCGGGGGACACCATATATTTT CASSLAGDTIYF
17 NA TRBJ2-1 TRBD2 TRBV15 TGTGCCACCAGCGGCCCCCGACTAGCGGGAAACTACAATGAGCAGTTCTTC CATSGPRLAGNYNEQFF
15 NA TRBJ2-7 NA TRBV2 TGTGCCAGCAGTGAAGCGCCGAACGAAGCCTACGAGCAGTACTTC CASSEAPNEAYEQYF
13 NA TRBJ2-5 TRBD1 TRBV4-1 TGCGCCAGCAGCCCACAGGGGTTGAAGACCCAGTACTTC CASSPQGLKTQYF
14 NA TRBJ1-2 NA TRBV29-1 TGCAGCGTTGCGTACGGGGCTGGGGTAGAAAGCTACACCTTC CSVAYGAGVESYTF
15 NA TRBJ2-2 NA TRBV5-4 TGTGCCAGCAGAAACAGGGCCGCGAACACCGGGGAGCTGTTTTTT CASRNRAANTGELFF
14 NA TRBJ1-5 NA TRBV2 TGTGCCAGCAGTGACCGACTACGCAATCAGCCCCAGCATTTT CASSDRLRNQPQHF
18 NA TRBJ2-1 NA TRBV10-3 TGTGCCATCAGAGAAGCCAGGGGCTCCGGAGGCTCCTACAATGAGCAGTTCTTC CAIREARGSGGSYNEQFF
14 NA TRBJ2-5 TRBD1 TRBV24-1 TGTGCCCCCTCCGAACAGGGGCCTCAAGAGACCCAGTACTTC CAPSEQGPQETQYF
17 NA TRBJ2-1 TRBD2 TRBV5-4 TGTGCCAGCAGCTTGGTTCTAGCGGGAGCTAGCTACAATGAGCAGTTCTTC CASSLVLAGASYNEQFF
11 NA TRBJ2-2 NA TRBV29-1 TGCAGCGTGGGGGAAACCGGGGAGCTGTTTTTT CSVGETGELFF
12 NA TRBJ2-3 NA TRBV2 TGTGCCAGCAGTGTTAGCACAGATACGCAGTATTTT CASSVSTDTQYF
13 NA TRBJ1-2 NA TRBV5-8 TGTGCCACCCTAGTGTCTCTTAACTATGGCTACACCTTC CATLVSLNYGYTF
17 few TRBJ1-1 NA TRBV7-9 TGTGCCAGCAGCCGAAAGGGACCCCGGGAAAATGGCACTGAAGCTTTCTTT CASSRKGPRENGTEAFF
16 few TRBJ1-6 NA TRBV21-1 TGTGCCGGCGCTATACAGGGGAAAGTCAGTAATTCACCCCTCCACTTT CAGAIQGKVSNSPLHF
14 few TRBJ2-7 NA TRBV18 TGTGCCAGCTCACCACCTAGAACAACCTACGAGCAGTACTTC CASSPPRTTYEQYF
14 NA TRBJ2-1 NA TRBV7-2 TGTGCTAGCAGCTGGTACCTCACCACCTATGAGCAGTTCTTC CASSWYLTTYEQFF
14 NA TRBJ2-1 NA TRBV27 TGTGCCAGCAGTCCGTCGACTAGTGGGAATGAGCAGTTCTTC CASSPSTSGNEQFF
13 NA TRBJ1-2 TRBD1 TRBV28 TGTGCCAGCAGTTCATGGGACAGGGCTGGCTACACCTTT CASSSWDRAGYTF
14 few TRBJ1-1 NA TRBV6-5 TGTGCCAGCACCCTCCTGGGGGGGGATACTGAAGCTTTCTTT CASTLLGGDTEAFF
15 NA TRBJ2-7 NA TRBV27 TGTGCCAGCAGTCCCAGGGATAGGGGTTCCTACGAGCAGTACTTC CASSPRDRGSYEQYF
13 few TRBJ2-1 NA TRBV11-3 TGTGCCAGCAGCTCCACTGTGAGCAATGAGCAGTTCTTC CASSSTVSNEQFF
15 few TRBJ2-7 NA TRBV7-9 TGTGCCAGCAGCCAACAGGGTTTCTGGTCCTACGAGCAGTACTTC CASSQQGFWSYEQYF
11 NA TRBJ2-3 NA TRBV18 TGTGCCAGCTCACCAGAAGATACGCAGTATTTT CASSPEDTQYF